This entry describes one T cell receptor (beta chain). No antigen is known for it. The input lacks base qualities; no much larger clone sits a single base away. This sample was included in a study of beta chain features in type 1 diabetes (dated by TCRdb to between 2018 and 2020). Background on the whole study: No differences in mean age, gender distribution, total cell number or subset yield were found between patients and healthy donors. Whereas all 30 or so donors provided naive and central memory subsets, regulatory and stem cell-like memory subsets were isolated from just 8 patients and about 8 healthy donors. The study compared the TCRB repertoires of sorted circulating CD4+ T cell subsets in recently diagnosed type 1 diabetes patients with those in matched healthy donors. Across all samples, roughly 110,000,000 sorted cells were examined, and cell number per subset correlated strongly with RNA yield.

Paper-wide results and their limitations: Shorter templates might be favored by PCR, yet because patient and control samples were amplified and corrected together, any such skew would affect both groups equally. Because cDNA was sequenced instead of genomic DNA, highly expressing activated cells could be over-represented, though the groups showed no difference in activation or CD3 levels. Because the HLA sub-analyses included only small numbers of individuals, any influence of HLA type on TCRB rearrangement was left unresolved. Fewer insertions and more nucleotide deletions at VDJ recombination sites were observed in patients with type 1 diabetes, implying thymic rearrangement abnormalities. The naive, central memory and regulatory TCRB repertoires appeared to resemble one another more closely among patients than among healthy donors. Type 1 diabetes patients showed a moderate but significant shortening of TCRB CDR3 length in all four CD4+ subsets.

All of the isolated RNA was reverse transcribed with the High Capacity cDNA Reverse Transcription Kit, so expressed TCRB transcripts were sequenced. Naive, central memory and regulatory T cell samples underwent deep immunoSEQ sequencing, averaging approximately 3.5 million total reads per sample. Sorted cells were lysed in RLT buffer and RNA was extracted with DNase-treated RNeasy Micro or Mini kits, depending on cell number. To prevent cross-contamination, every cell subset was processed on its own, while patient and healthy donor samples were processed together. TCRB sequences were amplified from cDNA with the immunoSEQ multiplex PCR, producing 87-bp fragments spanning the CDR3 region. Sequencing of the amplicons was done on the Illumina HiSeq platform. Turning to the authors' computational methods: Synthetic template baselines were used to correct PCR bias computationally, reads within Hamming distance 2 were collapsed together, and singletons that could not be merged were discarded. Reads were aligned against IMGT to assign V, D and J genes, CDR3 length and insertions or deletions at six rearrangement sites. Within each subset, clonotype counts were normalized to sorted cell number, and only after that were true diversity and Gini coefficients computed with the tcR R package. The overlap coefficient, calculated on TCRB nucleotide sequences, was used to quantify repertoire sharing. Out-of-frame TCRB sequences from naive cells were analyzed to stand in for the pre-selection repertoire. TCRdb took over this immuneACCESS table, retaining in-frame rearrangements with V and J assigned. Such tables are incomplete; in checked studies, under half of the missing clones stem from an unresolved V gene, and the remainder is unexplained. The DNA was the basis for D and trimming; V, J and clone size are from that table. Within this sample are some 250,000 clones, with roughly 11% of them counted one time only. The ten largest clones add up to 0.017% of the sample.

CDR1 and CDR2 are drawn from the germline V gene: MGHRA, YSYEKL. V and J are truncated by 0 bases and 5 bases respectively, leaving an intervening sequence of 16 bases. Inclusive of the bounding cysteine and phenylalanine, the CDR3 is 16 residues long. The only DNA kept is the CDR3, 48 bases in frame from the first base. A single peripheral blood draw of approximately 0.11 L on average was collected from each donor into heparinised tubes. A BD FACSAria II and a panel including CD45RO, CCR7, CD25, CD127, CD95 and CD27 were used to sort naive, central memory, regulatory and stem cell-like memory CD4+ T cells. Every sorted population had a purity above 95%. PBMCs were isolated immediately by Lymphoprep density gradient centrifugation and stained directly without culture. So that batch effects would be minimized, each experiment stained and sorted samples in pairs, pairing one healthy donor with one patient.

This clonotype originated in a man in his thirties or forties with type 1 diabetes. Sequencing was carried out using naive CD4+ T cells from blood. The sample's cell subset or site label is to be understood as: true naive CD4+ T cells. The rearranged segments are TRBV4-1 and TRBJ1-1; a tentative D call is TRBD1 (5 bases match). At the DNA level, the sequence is TGCGCCAGCAGCCAAGAGGGTTTACGGGGGAAGACTGAAGCTTTCTTT. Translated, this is CASSQEGLRGKTEAFF.